A single sample is the source of the 22 T cell receptor beta chains below, sequenced in a study of cytomegalovirus exposure and HLA in healthy donors. It was with 60 Vbeta and 13 Jbeta primers that the PCR ran. This table comes from immunoSEQ multiplex PCR, and its TCRdb copy is limited to in-frame clones, with some not included. Found here are about 190,000 clones, approximately 83% of them singletons; the top ten hold roughly 10%. Input material: PBMCs. Receptor source: a woman aged 45-59 years in good health and CMV-seropositive.

The chain uses TRBV5-1 and TRBJ2-5; possible D gene TRBD1, 5 bases. Judging by the DNA end, TRBJ2-7 fits better; the J call may be wrong. Germline lookup yields CDR1 SGHRS and CDR2 YFSETQ. The CDR3 spans 16 residues. CDR3 protein: CASSLGAADSGYEQYF. As DNA, the CDR3 is TGCGCCAGCAGCTTGGGTGCGGCGGATTCAGGGTACGAGCAGTACTTC.

The chain couples TRBV5-4 to TRBJ2-1, with D uncertain. This CDR3 comprises 14 residues. The V gene's germline CDR1 is SGHNT and CDR2 YYREEE (reference sequence). V was pared by 0 bases and J by 0 bases, with 4 bases between. CDR3: CASSLGHSYNEQFF. CDR3 DNA: TGTGCCAGCAGCTTGGGACACTCCTACAATGAGCAGTTCTTC.

This clone turned up a few times. The chain is built from TRBV5-1 and TRBJ1-4; D perhaps matches TRBD1 (6 bases). The germline V gene encodes CDR1 SGHRS and CDR2 YFSETQ. With 4 bases removed from V and 8 bases from J, the gap between germline ends came to 15 bases. The CDR3 loop spans 14 amino acids. CDR3 protein: CASSRTGIREKLFF. DNA for the CDR3: TGCGCCAGCAGCCGTACAGGGATACGGGAAAAACTGTTTTTT. The whole variable domain, remainder taken from reference TRBV5-1 and TRBJ1-4, is KAGVTQTPRYLIKTRGQQVTLSCSPISGHRSVSWYQQTPGQGLQFLFEYFSETQRNKGNFPGRFSGRQFSNSRSEMNVSTLELGDSALYLCASSRTGIREKLFFGSGTQLSVL.

This chain links TRBV5-6 with TRBJ2-2; TRBD1 matches 10 bases. Germline CDR1 reads SGHDT; CDR2 reads YYEEEE. With 4 bases clipped from V and 5 bases from J, the junction kept 5 bases outside the gene matches. This CDR3 region has 15 residues. The CDR3 DNA is TGTGCCAGCAGCGGAGACAGGGGGCTTACCGGGGAGCTGTTTTTT. Amino acids: CASSGDRGLTGELFF.

The rearrangement joins TRBV5-1 to TRBJ1-6; D is uncertain. CDR3 size: 15 residues. With 3 bases removed from V and 7 bases from J, the gap between germline ends came to 14 bases. Germline V gene sequence: CDR1 SGHRS, CDR2 YFSETQ. The CDR3 here is CASSYLGERNSPLHF. CDR3 sequence (DNA): TGCGCCAGCAGCTACCTCGGGGAGAGAAATTCACCCCTCCACTTT.

The chain joins TRBV4-2 to TRBJ1-2, with unresolved D. V lost 4 bases to trimming and J lost 3 bases, with 15 bases between them. This CDR3 comprises 15 residues. Germline loops: CDR1 LGHNA, CDR2 YNFKEQ. CDR3 protein: CASSLLGLSDYGYTF. In DNA form, the CDR3 reads TGTGCCAGCAGCCTTCTTGGACTCTCAGACTATGGCTACACCTTC.

J is TRBJ2-3 and V is TRBV28; D not resolved. Germline CDR1 is MDHEN and CDR2 is SYDVKM. The germline V and J ends were trimmed by 5 bases and 4 bases, with 10 bases remaining between them. The length of the CDR3 is 13 residues. The CDR3 here is CASSTPAPDTQYF. CDR3 bases: TGTGCCAGCAGTACTCCCGCGCCAGATACGCAGTATTTT.

The chain combines TRBV5-6 with TRBJ2-7; 7 bases are shared with TRBD1. The CDR3 sequence is 14 residues long. CDR1 is SGHDT, CDR2 YYEEEE, per germline. V lost 4 bases and J lost 2; bases outside the gene matches: 6. CDR3 DNA sequence: TGTGCCAGCAGCCTACGGGGACAGACCTACGAGCAGTACTTC. Encoded protein: CASSLRGQTYEQYF.

The CDR3 DNA reads as TGTGCCAGCAGACTACAGGGAGCTTACAATGAGCAGTTCTTC. This codes for CASRLQGAYNEQFF. The rearrangement joins TRBV6-5 to TRBJ2-1; D is possibly TRBD1 (6 bases). CDR3 size: 14 residues. CDR1 and CDR2 (germline): MNHEY, SVGAGI. The V and J ends lost 6 bases and 4 bases respectively, with 13 bases between them.

V usage is TRBV5-4 and J usage is TRBJ2-3; 9 nucleotides align to TRBD2. This CDR3 spans 15 amino acids. The V gene end was trimmed by 2 bases and the J gene end by 2 bases; junction bases not matched to a gene: 3. Looked up from germline, CDR1 is SGHNT and CDR2 is YYREEE (reference sequence). CDR3 sequence reads: CASSLKRGVTDTQYF. CDR3 sequence (DNA): TGTGCCAGCAGCTTAAAGCGGGGGGTCACAGATACGCAGTATTTT.

The rearrangement uses TRBV28 and TRBJ1-1; 7 positions match TRBD1. There are 15 residues in the CDR3. Germline CDR1 reads MDHEN; CDR2 reads SYDVKM. Trimming took 5 bases from V and 2 from J; bases not matched to a gene: 8. In DNA form, the CDR3 reads TGTGCCAGCAGTACCGAAAACAGGGGTAACACTGAAGCTTTCTTT. It encodes CASSTENRGNTEAFF.

The V call is TRBV27, the J call TRBJ1-6; D is perhaps TRBD1 (5 bases). The CDR3 covers 15 residues. The germline V and J ends were trimmed by 1 base and 9 bases, with 13 bases remaining between them. The germline V gene has CDR1 MNHEY and CDR2 SMNVEV (reference sequence). The CDR3 nucleotides read TGTGCCAGCAGTTTATTCTGGCAGGGAAGTTCACCCCTCCACTTT. It encodes CASSLFWQGSSPLHF.

The V gene is TRBV4-2, the J gene TRBJ1-6; 7 positions match TRBD1. The CDR3 extends over 19 amino acids. Germline CDR1 and CDR2: LGHNA and YNFKEQ. The junction had 14 bases not matched to a gene; V was cut back by 0 bases and J by 6 bases. This chain's CDR3 is CASSQEPRVRGALNSPLHF. In nucleotides, the CDR3 is TGTGCCAGCAGCCAAGAGCCTAGAGTCAGGGGGGCGCTTAATTCACCCCTCCACTTT.

This clone was detected once. The chain joins TRBV11-2 to TRBJ2-3; TRBD2 matches at 7 bases. J gave up 1 base and V 5 bases, and 6 bases lay outside the gene matches. This CDR3 spans 15 amino acids. Germline V lookup: CDR1 SGHAT, CDR2 FQNNGV. CDR3 loop: CASSPRAGGTDTQYF. CDR3 coding DNA: TGTGCCAGCAGCCCAAGGGCGGGGGGCACAGATACGCAGTATTTT.

This clone has just one count. The genes are TRBV4-2 and TRBJ1-1; no definite D call. Trimming stripped 0 bases from V and 1 base from J, with 9 bases between. CDR3 length: 15 amino acids. Germline CDR1 LGHNA, CDR2 YNFKEQ. CDR3 nucleotide sequence: TGTGCCAGCAGCCAAGATGGGCCTTCGAACACTGAAGCTTTCTTT. Translating gives CASSQDGPSNTEAFF.

CDR3 coding DNA: TGTGCCAGCAGTTACTCGATCGCCCGGGAGCAGTTCTTC. Amino acids: CASSYSIAREQFF. This rearrangement joins TRBV6-5 to TRBJ2-1; unclear D gene. The CDR3 loop spans 13 amino acids. Per germline, CDR1 MNHEY and CDR2 SVGAGI. Trimming cost V 0 bases and J 10 bases, with 10 bases left between them.

V is TRBV4-1 and J is TRBJ2-7; D gene unclear. Deletions cut 2 bases from V and 3 bases from J, with 8 bases between. The CDR3 has 13 amino acids. CDR1 and CDR2 (germline): MGHRA, YSYEKL. In nucleotides, the CDR3 is TGCGCCAGCAGCCAACCCCCGTACTACGAGCAGTACTTC. This gives the protein CASSQPPYYEQYF.

This clone has more than one count but fewer than ten. The CDR3 spells CASSLTGSDEKLFF. In nucleotides, the CDR3 is TGTGCCAGCAGCTTGACGGGGAGTGATGAAAAACTGTTTTTT. J is TRBJ1-4 and V is TRBV5-4, with no clear D. V gave up 1 base and J gave up 6 bases, with 10 bases separating them. CDR1 SGHNT and CDR2 YYREEE come from the germline V gene (reference sequence). The CDR3 is made up of 14 amino acids.

This chain connects TRBV6-5 to TRBJ1-1; tentatively, D is TRBD1 (5 bases). Trimming stripped 0 bases from V and 5 bases from J, with 10 bases between. The CDR3 extends over 14 amino acids. The germline V gene has CDR1 MNHEY and CDR2 SVGAGI. CDR3 nucleotides: TGTGCCAGCAGTTACTCCGACAGTTCGACTGAAGCTTTCTTT. Translating it yields CASSYSDSSTEAFF.

This clone was seen once. This sequence joins TRBV18 and TRBJ1-5; D is perhaps TRBD1 (5 bases). V lost 4 bases, J lost 0 bases, and 7 bases lay in between. CDR3 length equals 14 residues. Germline V gene data show CDR1 as KGHSH and CDR2 as LQKENI. CDR3 residues: CASSHQGSNQPQHF. CDR3 coding DNA: TGTGCCAGCTCACACCAGGGTAGCAATCAGCCCCAGCATTTT.

V usage is TRBV5-6 and J usage is TRBJ2-7, with 7 bases fitting TRBD1. The ends lost 0 bases at V and 2 bases at J; junction bases unmatched: 5. This CDR3 spans 15 amino acids. The germline CDR1 and CDR2 sequences are SGHDT and YYEEEE. This CDR3 reads CASSLGRQGPYEQYF. As DNA, the CDR3 is TGTGCCAGCAGCTTGGGAAGACAGGGACCCTACGAGCAGTACTTC.

The V call is TRBV6-6, the J call TRBJ1-2; maybe TRBD1 (5 bases). The CDR3 has 13 residues. Trimming removed 5 bases at V and 8 bases at J, with 15 bases between. Per the germline V gene, CDR1 is MNHNY and CDR2 is SVGAGI (reference sequence). In DNA, the CDR3 is TGTGCCAGCAGTCCGGCGGCAGGGTTGGGCTACACCTTC. Protein sequence: CASSPAAGLGYTF.